A single sample gave rise to the 17 T cell receptor beta chains below, sequenced in a study of T-cell reconstitution after alpha-beta-depleted transplantation in children. Preparation of the TCRbeta library used unique molecular identifiers. One entry per CDR3 protein, called by TCRdb with MiXCR from the PCR reads. Among about 78,000 distinct CDR3 sequences listed, around an eighth were seen once. The sample in question was PBMCs, mostly from graft donor cells, obtained 180 days after TCRalphabeta/CD19-depleted stem cell transplant. The origin of the receptors is a male patient under 10 years old who had a stem cell transplant for acute lymphoblastic leukemia, so the T cells may come from the graft donor.

CDR3 in amino acids: CASSLYREITEAFF. The CDR3 DNA reads as TGTGCCAGCAGTTTGTACAGGGAAATTACTGAAGCTTTCTTT. V usage is TRBV28 and J usage is TRBJ1-1; D is perhaps TRBD1 (6 bases). The V gene's germline CDR1 is MDHEN and CDR2 SYDVKM. This CDR3 has 14 residues. The V and J ends lost 3 bases and 5 bases respectively, with 13 bases between them.

This clonotype was counted between two and nine times. The chain links TRBV24-1 to TRBJ2-5; no definite D call. In germline, CDR1 is KGHDR, CDR2 SFDVKD. The CDR3 spans 13 residues. V lost 2 bases and J lost 5, with 8 bases in between. The CDR3 bases are TGTGCCACCAGTGATTCCCTGGTCGAGACCCAGTACTTC. Its protein product is CATSDSLVETQYF.

This clonotype was found a few times. The chain carries TRBV24-1 and TRBJ2-1; D is undetermined. V lost 1 base and J 2 bases, leaving 2 bases between the germline ends. The CDR3 has 13 residues. Germline assignment: CDR1 KGHDR and CDR2 SFDVKD. The CDR3 region is CATSDFPYNEQFF. For the CDR3, the DNA is TGTGCCACCAGTGATTTTCCCTACAATGAGCAGTTCTTC.

The chain links TRBV5-1 to TRBJ2-7, with D perhaps being TRBD1 or TRBD2 (5 bases each). In germline, CDR1 is SGHRS, CDR2 YFSETQ. V was trimmed by 8 bases and J by 0 bases, leaving 24 bases between them. This CDR3 contains 17 residues. The CDR3 is CASTPGPLGSSSYEQYF. CDR3 DNA: TGCGCCAGTACTCCGGGACCTCTGGGAAGTTCCTCCTACGAGCAGTACTTC.

This clonotype was detected only a few times. The chain employs TRBV2 and TRBJ1-1, with D tentatively TRBD1 (6 bases). V lost 3 bases and J 3 bases, leaving 17 bases between the germline ends. This CDR3 contains 16 residues. Germline V gene lookup returns CDR1 SNHLY and CDR2 FYNNEI. CDR3 in DNA: TGTGCCAGCAGTGAGTGGCTAAGGAGACAGGACACTGAAGCTTTCTTT. This translates into CASSEWLRRQDTEAFF.

This clonotype was detected only a few times. J is TRBJ2-7 and V is TRBV7-8; tentatively, D is TRBD1 or TRBD2 (5 bases each). The CDR3 spans 14 residues. CDR1 and CDR2 from the germline V gene are SGHVS and FQNEAQ. The V and J ends lost 4 bases and 6 bases respectively, with 16 bases between them. This CDR3 is CASSSSWGSLEQYF. The DNA of the CDR3 is TGTGCCAGCAGCTCCAGCTGGGGGAGCCTCGAGCAGTACTTC.

The V call is TRBV12-2, the J call TRBJ1-3; no DNA check was done on the table's D call, TRBD1. TRBV12-2 is deemed a pseudogene. The CDR3 sequence is 16 residues long. CDR3 DNA sequence: TGTGCAAGTCGCTTAGCCAAACAGGGGGCTAGAAACACCATATATTTT. Its protein product is CASRLAKQGARNTIYF.

The table lists this clonotype with many counts. The gene calls are TRBV20-1 and TRBJ1-5; no reliable D call. Germline CDR1 reads DFQATT; CDR2 reads SNEGSKA (reference sequence). The CDR3 totals 13 residues. V was pared by 1 base and J by 11 bases, with 15 bases between. CDR3 coding DNA: TGCAGTGCTAGAGGGACCCAAGGTGAGTCCCAGCATTTT. This codes for CSARGTQGESQHF.

This sequence joins TRBV29-1 and TRBJ2-7, with 10 bases fitting TRBD1. Germline trimming cut 2 bases from V and 2 bases from J; bases unmatched to any gene: 6. The germline gives CDR1 SQVTM, CDR2 ANQGSEA. This CDR3 has 15 residues. The CDR3 loop is CSVEMPGQGAYEQYF. CDR3 nucleotide sequence: TGCAGCGTTGAAATGCCAGGACAGGGGGCCTACGAGCAGTACTTC.

Only a few counts were recorded for this clonotype. This chain connects TRBV7-2 to TRBJ2-2; 9 bases map to TRBD1. V lost 8 bases and J lost 4; bases outside the gene matches: 8. Per the germline V gene, CDR1 is SGHTA and CDR2 is FQGNSA. The CDR3 runs to 15 residues. The CDR3 loop reads CASLPGTGFTGELFF. DNA for the CDR3: TGTGCCAGCCTTCCCGGGACAGGGTTCACCGGGGAGCTGTTTTTT.

CDR3 residues: CASSEREGYEQYF. CDR3 nucleotides: TGTGCCAGCAGTGAAAGGGAGGGCTACGAGCAGTACTTC. The chain employs TRBV25-1 and TRBJ2-7; 7 bases are shared with TRBD2. The CDR3 is made up of 13 amino acids. The germline gives CDR1 MGHDK, CDR2 SYGVNS. Trimming took 2 bases from V and 3 from J; bases not matched to a gene: 1.

This clonotype was counted at least ten times. The chain couples TRBV10-3 to TRBJ2-1; 8 nucleotides align to TRBD1. There are 13 residues in the CDR3. Trimming removed 11 bases from V and 5 bases from J; junction bases left unmatched: 8. In germline, CDR1 is ENHRY, CDR2 SYGVKD. The CDR3 loop reads CAGRQGRDNEQFF. Written as DNA, the CDR3 is TGTGCCGGACGACAGGGGCGGGACAATGAGCAGTTCTTC.

The chain links TRBV7-6 to TRBJ2-5; no definite D call. Germline CDR1 and CDR2: SGHVS and FNYEAQ. The CDR3 extends over 13 amino acids. Between the trimmed V and J ends, which lost 5 bases and 5 bases, there was a span of 12 bases. CDR3 region: CASSAIGLETQYF. The CDR3 coding sequence is TGTGCCAGCAGCGCCATCGGGCTGGAGACCCAGTACTTC.

The chain is built from TRBV5-1 and TRBJ2-4; D not certain. The CDR3 is made up of 17 amino acids. Trimming cost V 0 bases and J 0 bases, with 13 bases left between them. Germline CDR1 and CDR2: SGHRS and YFSETQ. The chain's CDR3 is CASSLGNRLLAKNIQYF. As DNA, the CDR3 is TGCGCCAGCAGCTTGGGAAACAGACTTCTAGCCAAAAACATTCAGTACTTC.

As concerns this clonotype: This clone may be a read error of a much larger clone one base away. The chain joins TRBV9 to TRBJ2-1; possibly TRBD2 for D (6 bases). The CDR3 has 16 amino acids. Trimming took 0 bases from V and 4 from J, leaving 14 bases between them. CDR1 SGDLS and CDR2 YYNGEE come from the germline V gene. The CDR3 loop reads CASSVAGIAVYNEQFF. CDR3 coding DNA: TGTGCCAGCAGCGTAGCTGGGATAGCGGTTTACAATGAGCAGTTCTTC.

This clonotype has only a few counts. This sequence joins TRBV20-1 and TRBJ2-1; tentatively, D is TRBD1 (7 bases). V shed 0 bases and J shed 5 bases, with 14 bases lying between them. CDR1 DFQATT and CDR2 SNEGSKA come from the germline V gene (reference sequence). The CDR3 runs to 15 residues. This chain's CDR3 is CSARDGAGGHNEQFF. CDR3 bases: TGCAGTGCTAGAGATGGGGCAGGGGGGCACAATGAGCAGTTCTTC.

This clonotype was observed a few times. The chain links TRBV20-1 to TRBJ2-5, with D perhaps TRBD1 or TRBD2 (6 bases each). V was clipped by 4 bases and J by 5 bases, with 17 bases between them. The germline CDR1 and CDR2 sequences are DFQATT and SNEGSKA (reference sequence). This CDR3 has 14 residues. The CDR3 region is CSANKGGVTETQYF. The CDR3 region has the DNA TGCAGTGCTAACAAGGGGGGAGTGACGGAGACCCAGTACTTC.